The 21 T cell receptor beta chains below come from one sample, sequenced in a study of regulatory T cells in long-lasting Graves disease. Construction of TCR beta libraries relied on iRepertoire HTBI primers and on Arm-PCR targeting CDR3 regions. TCRdb ran MiXCR on the multiplex PCR reads and lists one entry per CDR3 protein. The sample records about 430,000 distinct CDR3 sequences, over 14% being singletons. Time point noted: newly diagnosed GD, antithyroid drugs for less than 3 months. With RNA extracted from PBMCs as input, the TCR library was made. Separately, the same data were catalogued under a study of T cells in Graves' hyperthyroidism and ophthalmopathy.

The sequenced sample was peripheral blood mononuclear cells (PBMCs), obtained at new diagnosis, from a patient treated with antithyroid drugs. All receptors derive from a woman aged 40 to 55 with Graves disease.

Points on this clonotype: A much larger clone differs by one base, so this may be a read error. The chain recombines TRBV6-9 with TRBJ2-3; no reliable D call. This CDR3 contains 17 residues. The V gene's germline CDR1 is MNHGY and CDR2 SVAAGI. The CDR3 DNA is TGTGCCAACAGTTATGAGAGACGGCATCCTAGCACAGATACGCAGTATTTT. Translating gives CANSYERRHPSTDTQYF.

In this sample, this clonotype turned up a few times. This rearrangement joins TRBV5-1 to TRBJ2-7; TRBD1 agrees at 8 bases. The CDR3 sequence is 14 residues long. The junction had 5 bases not matched to a gene; V was cut back by 4 bases and J by 2 bases. Per the germline V gene, CDR1 is SGHRS and CDR2 is YFSETQ. CDR3 sequence reads: CASSGGQDPYEQYF. The CDR3, as DNA: TGCGCCAGCAGCGGGGGACAGGACCCCTACGAGCAGTACTTC. Using reference TRBV5-1 and TRBJ2-7 for the parts outside the CDR3, the full variable domain is KAGVTQTPRYLIKTRGQQVTLSCSPISGHRSVSWYQQTPGQGLQFLFEYFSETQRNKGNFPGRFSGRQFSNSRSEMNVSTLELGDSALYLCASSGGQDPYEQYFGPGTRLTVT.

This clonotype was recorded a few times. DNA for the CDR3: TGTGCCAGCAGCTTGACAGGCATAGGGGCTTTCTTT. Translating gives CASSLTGIGAFF. The chain has TRBV5-4 and TRBJ1-1; a possible D gene is TRBD1 (5 bases). The CDR3 runs 12 residues. V was trimmed by 1 base and J by 11 bases, leaving 12 bases between them. The germline CDR1 and CDR2 sequences are SGHNT and YYREEE (reference sequence). The whole variable domain, remainder taken from reference TRBV5-4 and TRBJ1-1, is ETGVTQSPTHLIKTRGQQVTLRCSSQSGHNTVSWYQQALGQGPQFIFQYYREEENGRGNFPPRFSGLQFPNYSSELNVNALELDDSALYLCASSLTGIGAFFGQGTRLTVV.

The V call is TRBV5-6, the J call TRBJ2-2; D unclear. V lost 1 base to trimming and J lost 0 bases, with 22 bases between them. The CDR3 extends over 20 amino acids. In germline, CDR1 is SGHDT, CDR2 YYEEEE. In DNA, the CDR3 is TGTGCCAGCAGCTTGTGGGTCGGGCCCCTTAGACGCGCGAACACCGGGGAGCTGTTTTTT. It is translated as CASSLWVGPLRRANTGELFF.

The sample holds a few counts of this clonotype. A much larger clone lies one base from this, so it may be a read error. The CDR3 carries no conserved terminal phenylalanine or tryptophan, so it likely arises from a read error. Here the CDR3 reads CASSEVGEQYL. CDR3 bases: TGTGCCAGCAGTGAAGTAGGGGAGCAGTACCTC. The V gene is TRBV2, the J gene TRBJ2-7; D is undetermined. The CDR3 sequence is 11 residues long. V was shortened by 1 base and J by 7 bases, with 5 bases between the two germline ends. Germline values: CDR1 SNHLY, CDR2 FYNNEI.

The chain's CDR3 is CASTGTSGYVDTQYF. As DNA, the CDR3 is TGTGCCAGCACCGGGACTAGCGGCTATGTGGATACGCAGTATTTT. The rearrangement uses TRBV11-3 and TRBJ2-3; TRBD2 aligns across 11 bases. The CDR3 length is 15 residues. The V and J ends lost 7 bases and 6 bases, in that order; junction bases with no gene match: 9. Germline CDR1 SGHNT, CDR2 YENEEA. The variable domain in full, with the rest retrieved from reference TRBV11-3 and TRBJ2-3, is EAGVVQSPRYKIIEKKQPVAFWCNPISGHNTLYWYLQNLGQGPELLIRYENEEAVDDSQLPKDRFSAERLKGVDSTLKIQPAELGDSAVYLCASTGTSGYVDTQYFGPGTRLTVL.

This clonotype was seen a few times. This chain links TRBV6-5 with TRBJ2-7; D is ambiguous. The germline CDR1 and CDR2 sequences are MNHEY and SVGAGI. This CDR3 is built from 16 residues. V lost 2 bases and J 0 bases, leaving 14 bases between the germline ends. Here the CDR3 reads CASSYTRRTNSYEQYF. CDR3 bases: TGTGCCAGCAGTTACACGAGGCGGACCAACTCCTACGAGCAGTACTTC.

This clonotype showed up just a few times. A read error is possible here, since a much larger clone lies one base away. This chain connects TRBV29-1 to TRBJ1-2, with D possibly TRBD1 on 5 matching bases. The CDR3 length is 13 residues. V dropped 0 bases and J dropped 8 bases, with 13 bases sitting between them. The germline CDR1 and CDR2 sequences are SQVTM and ANQGSEA. The CDR3 is CSVEDRTSAGYTF. CDR3 in DNA: TGCAGCGTTGAAGACAGGACAAGCGCCGGCTACACCTTC.

In this sample, this clonotype turned up a few times. The V gene is TRBV4-2, the J gene TRBJ1-1; D perhaps matches TRBD1 (5 bases). With 4 bases removed from V and 4 bases from J, the gap between germline ends came to 22 bases. Germline lookup yields CDR1 LGHNA and CDR2 YNFKEQ. The CDR3 has 17 residues. This CDR3 reads CASSRLILGPRGTEAFF. In DNA, the CDR3 is TGTGCCAGCAGCCGACTAATTCTGGGACCCCGGGGCACTGAAGCTTTCTTT.

This clonotype was detected a few times. J is TRBJ2-1 and V is TRBV30; 9 nucleotides align to TRBD1. The CDR3 totals 15 residues. Germline V gives CDR1 GTSNPN, CDR2 SVGIG (reference sequence). V lost 4 bases to trimming and J lost 2 bases; unmatched junction nucleotides: 6. CDR3 in DNA: TGTGCCTGGAACCGACAGGGGGGAACCTACAATGAGCAGTTCTTC. As protein: CAWNRQGGTYNEQFF.

This clonotype came up many times. V and J are TRBV2 and TRBJ2-7; 9 bases are a match to TRBD2. CDR3 length equals 12 residues. The junction had 1 base not matched to a gene; V was cut back by 6 bases and J by 4 bases. Per germline, CDR1 SNHLY and CDR2 FYNNEI. The CDR3: CASRTSGYEQYF. CDR3 DNA: TGTGCCAGCAGGACTAGCGGATACGAGCAGTACTTC.

About this clonotype: A much larger clone differs by one base, so this may be a read error. The J gene is TRBJ2-1, the V gene TRBV11-3, with unresolved D. CDR1 is SGHNT and CDR2 is YENEEA in the germline V gene. The CDR3 runs to 15 residues. The CDR3 bases are TGTGCCAGCAGCTTAAGCTCCCTACGTGACAATGAGCGGTTCTTC. Translation: CASSLSSLRDNERFF. The variable domain in full, completed from reference TRBV11-3 and TRBJ2-1, reads EAGVVQSPRYKIIEKKQPVAFWCNPISGHNTLYWYLQNLGQGPELLIRYENEEAVDDSQLPKDRFSAERLKGVDSTLKIQPAELGDSAVYLCASSLSSLRDNERFFGPGTRLTVL.

This clonotype was seen at least ten times. J is TRBJ2-3 and V is TRBV7-2; 8 bases map to TRBD2. V lost 4 bases and J lost 0; bases outside the gene matches: 12. This CDR3 spans 18 amino acids. The V gene's germline CDR1 is SGHTA and CDR2 FQGNSA. CDR3 DNA sequence: TGTGCCAGCAGCTCATTTCCTAGCGGGTATACTAGCACAGATACGCAGTATTTT. Its translation is CASSSFPSGYTSTDTQYF. Supplemented by reference TRBV7-2 and TRBJ2-3, the full variable domain reads GAGVSQSPSNKVTEKGKDVELRCDPISGHTALYWYRQSLGQGLEFLIYFQGNSAPDKSGLPSDRFSAERTGGSVSTLTIQRTQQEDSAVYLCASSSFPSGYTSTDTQYFGPGTRLTVL.

Note on this clonotype: A read error is possible here, since a much larger clone lies one base away. The V call is TRBV11-2, the J call TRBJ2-5, with D perhaps matching TRBD1 or TRBD2 (5 bases each). Per germline, CDR1 SGHAT and CDR2 FQNNGV. The CDR3 is 17 amino acids. With 3 bases removed from V and 11 bases from J, the gap between germline ends came to 28 bases. CDR3 loop: CASSLAIGVAWGNEQYF. CDR3 DNA sequence: TGTGCCAGCAGCTTGGCCATTGGGGTAGCTTGGGGGAATGAGCAGTACTTC.

Of note for this clonotype: It may be a read error: a sequence one base away is much more abundant. The V and J genes are TRBV7-8 and TRBJ2-2; 10 nucleotides match TRBD2. Trimming removed 7 bases from V and 1 base from J; junction bases left unmatched: 3. Germline V gene lookup returns CDR1 SGHVS and CDR2 FQNEAQ. CDR3 length equals 15 residues. For the CDR3, the DNA is TGTGCCAGCATCCGGACTAGCGGGAACACCGGGGAGCTGTTTTTT. Translation: CASIRTSGNTGELFF. The full variable domain, in which reference TRBV7-8 and TRBJ2-2 provide the parts outside the CDR3, is GAGVSQSPRYKVAKRGQDVALRCDPISGHVSLFWYQQALGQGPEFLTYFQNEAQLDKSGLPSDRFFAERPEGSVSTLKIQRTQQEDSAVYLCASIRTSGNTGELFFGEGSRLTVL.

The sample holds many counts of this clonotype. The chain carries TRBV27 and TRBJ2-7; the match to TRBD2 covers 7 bases. Germline V gene sequence: CDR1 MNHEY, CDR2 SMNVEV (reference sequence). With 0 bases clipped from V and 3 bases from J, the junction kept 2 bases outside the gene matches. The CDR3 has 14 amino acids. The CDR3 loop reads CASSLSAGVYEQYF. The CDR3 DNA is TGTGCCAGCAGTTTATCTGCGGGAGTCTACGAGCAGTACTTC.

Ten or more counts support this clonotype. The V and J genes are TRBV5-6 and TRBJ1-1; 7 nucleotides match TRBD1. CDR1 and CDR2 from the germline V gene are SGHDT and YYEEEE. V lost 4 bases, J lost 4 bases, and 4 bases stayed unmatched. The CDR3 extends over 13 amino acids. The CDR3 protein is CASSPTGRTEAFF. CDR3 sequence (DNA): TGTGCCAGCAGCCCGACAGGGCGCACTGAAGCTTTCTTT.

V usage is TRBV28 and J usage is TRBJ2-1; 8 positions match TRBD2. V was clipped by 4 bases and J by 4 bases; unmatched bases: 3. Per germline, CDR1 MDHEN and CDR2 SYDVKM. The CDR3 spans 14 residues. CDR3 sequence: CASSSSGWYNEQFF. DNA for the CDR3: TGTGCCAGCAGTTCTAGCGGGTGGTACAATGAGCAGTTCTTC.

This clonotype was found many times. This chain connects TRBV20-1 to TRBJ2-2; 9 bases map to TRBD1. The CDR3 loop spans 14 amino acids. Germline trimming cut 3 bases from V and 3 bases from J; bases unmatched to any gene: 2. Germline CDR1 DFQATT, CDR2 SNEGSKA (reference sequence). CDR3 residues: CSASRDRDTGELFF. CDR3 nucleotides: TGCAGTGCTAGCCGGGACAGGGACACCGGGGAGCTGTTTTTT.

This clonotype was picked up many times. This chain links TRBV24-1 with TRBJ1-3; the D is unclear. Trimming cost V 1 base and J 2 bases, with 11 bases left between them. This CDR3 region has 16 residues. CDR1 KGHDR and CDR2 SFDVKD come from the germline V gene. The CDR3 sequence is CATSDFSITPGNTIYF. For the CDR3, the DNA is TGTGCCACCAGTGATTTTTCGATCACTCCTGGAAACACCATATATTTT.

This clonotype was seen at least ten times. The chain joins TRBV24-1 to TRBJ2-2; D unresolved. V was trimmed by 5 bases and J by 6 bases, leaving 9 bases between them. Germline V lookup: CDR1 KGHDR, CDR2 SFDVKD. The CDR3 runs 13 residues. The CDR3 spells CATSVGIAGELFF. The DNA of the CDR3 is TGTGCCACCAGTGTGGGGATCGCCGGGGAGCTGTTTTTT.